The entry below gives a single TCR beta chain sequence along with its context. This clonotype was seen a handful of times. Its cognate antigen has yet to be identified. The input lacks base qualities; no much larger clone sits a single base away. This specimen comes from a study of patients and donors after allogeneic stem cell transplantation (dated by TCRdb to between 2020 and 2021). Sequences ENHRY (CDR1) and SYGVKD (CDR2) are obtained from the germline V gene. The CDR3 measures 14 amino acids from cysteine to phenylalanine. Of all the DNA, just the CDR3 is kept, 42 bases in frame from base 1. V and J lose 2 bases and 5 bases, and a span of 12 bases separates them. Library preparation was by RT-PCR. The reads were generated on a NextSeq 550. TCRdb handled the public reads itself, with Q25 trimming in fastp and clone calling in MiXCR, and kept productive beta chains. Entries that share a CDR3 protein sequence are merged under the most common genes and DNA. This sample has about 40,000 distinct CDR3 sequences in its table, and 25% to 35% of those were observed once. The top ten clones comprise about two thirds of the sample.

This TCR derives from a human donor who was either an allogeneic HSCT recipient or a stem cell or donor lymphocyte infusion donor (not recorded which). It is not recorded whose cells these are; they may come from a transplant donor. The chain is assembled from TRBV10-3 and TRBJ1-2; TRBD1 is possibly the D segment (5 matching bases). The sample taken for sequencing was blood, either unsorted or a sorted T cell fraction (not recorded which). The DNA reads as follows: TGTGCCATCAGTGAGGGGGGGTTACCTTATGGCTACACCTTC. The translation is CAISEGGLPYGYTF.